This entry lists 16 T cell receptor beta chains sequenced from one sample in a study of monozygotic twins with inflammatory bowel disease. TCRdb reworked the 5' RACE reads into one entry per CDR3 protein, no DNA. This table holds 440,000 or so distinct CDR3 sequences. The sequenced sample consisted of blood. Every receptor here comes from a human donor with ulcerative colitis or Crohn's disease, or a healthy co-twin of an affected twin (not recorded which).

This rearrangement joins TRBV6-5 to TRBJ1-4; checking the TCRdb D call of TRBD1 is not possible without DNA. The CDR3 has 14 residues. Germline V gives CDR1 MNHEY, CDR2 SVGAGI. CDR3 protein: CASSFQGGNEKLFF.

The genes are TRBV20-1 and TRBJ2-5; the D call of TRBD2 rests on TCRdb alone, since no DNA is present to check it. CDR3 length: 15 residues. Germline loops: CDR1 DFQATT, CDR2 SNEGSKA (reference sequence). The CDR3 loop is CSARNLAGAGETQYF.

The V gene is TRBV15, the J gene TRBJ1-6; checking the TCRdb D call of TRBD1 is not possible without DNA. Germline V gene data show CDR1 as LNHNV and CDR2 as YYDKDF (reference sequence). The CDR3 covers 18 residues. CDR3 residues: CATSRDSRTGGFNSPLHF. Drawing the rest from reference TRBV15 and TRBJ1-6, the complete variable domain is DAMVIQNPRYQVTQFGKPVTLSCSQTLNHNVMYWYQQKSSQAPKLLFHYYDKDFNNEADTPDNFQSRRPNTSFCFLDIRSPGLGDTAMYLCATSRDSRTGGFNSPLHFGNGTRLTVT.

The V gene is TRBV6-2 or TRBV6-3, the J gene TRBJ2-1; TCRdb returns TRBD1, unconfirmable since there is no DNA. From germline, CDR1 is MNHEY and CDR2 SVGEGT. CDR3 length equals 13 residues. The CDR3 region is CASRPTAYNEQFF.

CDR3 sequence reads: CSARDVAGGTGELFF. The chain combines TRBV20-1 with TRBJ2-2; TCRdb returns TRBD2, unconfirmable since there is no DNA. Germline V CDR1 and CDR2: DFQATT, SNEGSKA (reference sequence). The CDR3 has 15 amino acids.

This chain links TRBV28 with TRBJ2-2. This CDR3 is built from 14 residues. Germline V gene lookup returns CDR1 MDHEN and CDR2 SYDVKM. CDR3: CASSFVADTGELFF.

The chain recombines TRBV27 with TRBJ1-2; the D gene TCRdb calls, TRBD1, cannot be checked with no DNA. Germline V gives CDR1 MNHEY, CDR2 SMNVEV (reference sequence). This CDR3 is 14 amino acids long. The CDR3 loop is CASSSKTGNYGYTF.

The genes are TRBV20-1 and TRBJ2-7; checking the TCRdb D call of TRBD1 is not possible without DNA. Germline CDR1 DFQATT, CDR2 SNEGSKA (reference sequence). The CDR3 is 15 residues long. The CDR3 sequence is CSAHRQGGRLHEQYF.

V and J are TRBV5-4 and TRBJ1-3. Germline CDR1 is SGHNT and CDR2 is YYREEE (reference sequence). The CDR3 length is 15 residues. The CDR3 loop reads CASSSDAFSGNTIYF.

This chain uses TRBV5-4 with TRBJ2-7; lacking DNA, the TRBD1 call made by TCRdb goes unchecked. The CDR3 runs 15 residues. Germline assignment: CDR1 SGHNT and CDR2 YYREEE (reference sequence). Here the CDR3 reads CAAHERGGNPYEQYF. Looking up the rest from reference TRBV5-4 and TRBJ2-7 gives the full variable domain: ETGVTQSPTHLIKTRGQQVTLRCSSQSGHNTVSWYQQALGQGPQFIFQYYREEENGRGNFPPRFSGLQFPNYSSELNVNALELDDSALYLCAAHERGGNPYEQYFGPGTRLTVT.

J is TRBJ2-2 and V is TRBV2; TCRdb picks TRBD2, but there is no DNA to check that call. This CDR3 is built from 17 residues. The V gene's germline CDR1 is SNHLY and CDR2 FYNNEI. This chain's CDR3 is CASKATSGGGNTGELFF.

The chain recombines TRBV29-1 with TRBJ2-1; TCRdb calls TRBD1, which cannot be checked without DNA. Germline V gene sequence: CDR1 SQVTM, CDR2 ANQGSEA. The CDR3 contains 19 residues. CDR3: CSVVSLGGDRSFSYNEQFF.

This rearrangement joins TRBV25-1 to TRBJ2-3; no DNA is available, so the TRBD1 call from TCRdb remains unchecked. Germline lookup yields CDR1 MGHDK and CDR2 SYGVNS. The CDR3 has 15 amino acids. Here the CDR3 reads CASSESRGSTDTQYF.

This chain uses TRBV7-9 with TRBJ1-6; no DNA is available, so the TRBD1 call from TCRdb remains unchecked. This CDR3 is 14 amino acids long. Germline CDR1 reads SEHNR; CDR2 reads FQNEAQ (reference sequence). CDR3 protein: CASSSSTANSPLHF.

V usage is TRBV27 and J usage is TRBJ2-7; TCRdb's D call of TRBD2 is untestable without DNA. The germline V gene has CDR1 MNHEY and CDR2 SMNVEV (reference sequence). This CDR3 contains 16 residues. The CDR3 loop is CASSLSGSGGLYEQYF.

The chain employs TRBV10-2 and TRBJ1-1. The CDR3 runs to 13 residues. Germline V gene data show CDR1 as WSHSY and CDR2 as SAAADI. CDR3 amino acids: CASSGNGRREAFF.